Below, one TCR beta chain is given with its context. Its target is not known. The sample comes from a study of STAT3 mutations in large granular lymphocyte leukemia. Overall study context: Among longitudinally sequenced T-LGLL patients, roughly half had canonical activating STAT3 mutations detected. Study results and limitations: Some patients had persisting codominant clonotypes that could mask small clones. At least one immunodominant TCR beta clonotype appeared in every T-cell large granular lymphocyte leukemia patient.

The V end lost 0 bases, the J end lost 4 bases, and 15 bases lay between the germline ends. Germline V CDR1 and CDR2: SEHNR, FQNEAQ (reference sequence). CDR3 length: 16 residues. Libraries were prepared by immunoSEQ multiplex PCR; TCRdb keeps only in-frame clonotypes and omits some of them. The table includes more than 10,000 clones, around nine tenths detected once. The TCR comes from a man aged 35-49 years with T-cell large granular lymphocyte leukemia. Some clones in this sample may be carry-over from other donors' samples. This chain joins TRBV7-9 and TRBJ1-2; D is possibly TRBD1 (6 bases). Sequencing was done on a sample of peripheral blood mononuclear cells. The CDR3 DNA reads as TGTGCCAGCAGCTTAGCGTTGGGGCAACAGGGCTATGGCTACACCTTC. It specifies CASSLALGQQGYGYTF.